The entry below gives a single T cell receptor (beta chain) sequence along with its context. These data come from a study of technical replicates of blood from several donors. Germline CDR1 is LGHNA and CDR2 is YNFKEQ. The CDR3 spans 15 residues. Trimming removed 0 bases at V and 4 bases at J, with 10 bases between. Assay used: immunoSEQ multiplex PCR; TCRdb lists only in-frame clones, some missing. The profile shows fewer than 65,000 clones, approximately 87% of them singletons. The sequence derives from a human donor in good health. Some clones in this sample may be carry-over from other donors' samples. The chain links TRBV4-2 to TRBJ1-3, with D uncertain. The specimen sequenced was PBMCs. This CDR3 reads CASSQDISLGNTIYF. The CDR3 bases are TGTGCCAGCAGCCAAGATATCAGTTTAGGAAACACCATATATTTT.